This T cell receptor (beta chain) was found in a study of cytomegalovirus exposure and HLA in healthy donors. General observations from the study: The classifier reportedly diagnosed cytomegalovirus status with high specificity and sensitivity.

The germline V gene has CDR1 SGHNT and CDR2 YYREEE (reference sequence). The CDR3 is made up of 15 amino acids. On this clone: The target antigen is unknown.

Amplification used 60 Vbeta primers and 13 Jbeta primers. Some clones are missing from TCRdb's copy, which holds only in-frame ones; the method was immunoSEQ multiplex PCR. The repertoire has some 160,000 clones, around 84% of them found once; the top ten carry more than 7%. Sequenced input: PBMCs. The genes are TRBV5-4 and TRBJ2-5; 10 bases align to TRBD2. TRBJ2-7 matches the DNA end more closely, so the J call is doubtful. The TCR comes from a male donor in good health and CMV-seropositive. The CDR3 here is CASSPRGLANDEQYF. CDR3 sequence (DNA): TGTGCCAGCAGCCCTAGGGGACTAGCGAATGACGAGCAGTACTTC.